The T cell receptor (beta chain) described here comes from a study of T cells in Graves' hyperthyroidism and ophthalmopathy. Trimming removed 7 bases at V and 8 bases at J, with 14 bases between. This CDR3 contains 12 residues. Germline V gene sequence: CDR1 SNHLY, CDR2 FYNNEI. Amplified TCR beta CDR3 regions derived from RNA transcripts. When the TCR CDR3 underwent first-round RT-PCR, the HTBI primer set was used. TCRdb reprocessed the multiplex PCR reads via MiXCR and lists one record per CDR3 protein. The sample carries approximately 320,000 distinct CDR3 sequences, roughly 17% recorded once. There are a few counts of this clonotype. Its matching antigen is unknown. Broader study findings: The model anticipated ophthalmopathy a median about six months pre-onset.

The sequence derives from a man aged 25-40 years with Graves' hyperthyroidism. Input material: blood. The rearrangement uses TRBV2 and TRBJ1-2; D is unresolved. CDR3 nucleotides: TGTGCCAGCATCTATTCGGGCAACGGCTACACCTTC. It is translated as CASIYSGNGYTF.